This T cell receptor (beta chain) was identified in a study of blood T cell repertoires in COVID-19. The method was immunoSEQ multiplex PCR; TCRdb's version includes in-frame clones alone and lacks a portion of them. The table includes around 150,000 clones, 90% to 95% detected once. The sequence derives from a woman aged 55-69 years with COVID-19, enrolled during active disease. The specimen sequenced was peripheral blood.

The chain's CDR3 is CASSLGPLASGNTIYF. DNA of the CDR3: TGTGCCAGCAGCTTGGGCCCGCTTGCCTCTGGAAACACCATATATTTT. J is TRBJ1-3 and V is TRBV7-2; D unclear. The CDR3 contains 16 residues. CDR1 is SGHTA and CDR2 is FQGNSA in the germline V gene. V was shortened by 3 bases and J by 0 bases, with 12 bases between the two germline ends.